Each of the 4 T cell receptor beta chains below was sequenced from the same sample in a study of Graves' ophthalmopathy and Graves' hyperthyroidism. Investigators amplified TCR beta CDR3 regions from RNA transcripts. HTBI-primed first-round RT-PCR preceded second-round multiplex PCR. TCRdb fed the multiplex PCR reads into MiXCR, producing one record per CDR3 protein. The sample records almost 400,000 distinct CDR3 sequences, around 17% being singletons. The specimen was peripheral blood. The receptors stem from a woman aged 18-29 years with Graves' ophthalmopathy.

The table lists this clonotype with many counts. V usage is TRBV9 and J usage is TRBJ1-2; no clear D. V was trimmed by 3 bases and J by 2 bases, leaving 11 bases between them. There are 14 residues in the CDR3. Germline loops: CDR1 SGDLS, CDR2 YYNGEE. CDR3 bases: TGTGCCAGCAGCGGAGTCCGCTCAAACTATGGCTACACCTTC. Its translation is CASSGVRSNYGYTF.

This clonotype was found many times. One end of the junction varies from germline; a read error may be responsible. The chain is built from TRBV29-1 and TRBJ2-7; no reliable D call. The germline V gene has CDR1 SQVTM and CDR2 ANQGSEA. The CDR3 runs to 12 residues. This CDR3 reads CSVEGGVYVQYF. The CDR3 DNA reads TGCAGCGTTGAAGGTGGGGTATACGTGCAGTACTTC.

CDR3 region: CASSFDGAAEQYF. The DNA of the CDR3 is TGTGCCAGCAGTTTCGACGGGGCGGCAGAGCAGTACTTC. The rearrangement joins TRBV7-2 to TRBJ2-7; either TRBD1 or TRBD2 may fit D (5 bases each). CDR1 SGHTA and CDR2 FQGNSA come from the germline V gene. The CDR3 runs 13 residues. Trimming shortened V by 6 bases and J by 7 bases, and 16 bases separated the two germline ends.

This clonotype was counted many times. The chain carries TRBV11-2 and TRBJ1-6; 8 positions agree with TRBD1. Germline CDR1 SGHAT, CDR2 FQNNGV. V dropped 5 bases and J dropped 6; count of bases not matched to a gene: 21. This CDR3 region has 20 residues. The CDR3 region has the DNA TGTGCCAGCAGCGCGAGGGGACAGGCCAGTATTTTTCTTACTAATTCACCCCTCCACTTT. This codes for CASSARGQASIFLTNSPLHF.